The T cell receptor beta chain under discussion was sequenced for a study of long-term antiretroviral therapy in people with HIV. CDR3 length equals 14 residues. CDR1 and CDR2 from the germline V gene are MNHEY and SMNVEV (reference sequence). Trimming stripped 7 bases from V and 1 base from J, with 13 bases between. The immunoSEQ assay was v3.0, run at survey level. Data came from immunoSEQ multiplex PCR; TCRdb stores just in-frame clones and leaves some out. The profile shows about 12,000 clones, about 80% of them singletons. The receptor's source is a man in his forties with HIV. Sequencing was performed on unsorted PBMCs, taken almost 3.2 years before starting antiretroviral therapy. The chain carries TRBV27 and TRBJ1-1, with D unresolved. The CDR3 nucleotides are TGTGCCAGCATGATCGGGAGGGCGAACACTGAAGCTTTCTTT. Amino acids: CASMIGRANTEAFF.